Below, 9 T cell receptor beta chains from the same sample are listed, as sequenced in a study of blood T cell repertoires in COVID-19. Clones were sequenced by immunoSEQ multiplex PCR, and TCRdb holds only the in-frame ones, with some missing. The repertoire includes over 85,000 clones, approximately 89% of them detected once, and just under 20% sits in the top ten. Sequencing was done on a sample of peripheral blood. These receptors were taken from a human donor in a cohort sampled during active COVID-19.

This clone turned up a few times. The rearrangement uses TRBV13 and TRBJ1-5, with 8 bases that match TRBD1. This CDR3 region has 16 residues. V was clipped by 4 bases and J by 5 bases; unmatched bases: 10. Germline V CDR1 and CDR2: PRHDT, FYEKMQ (reference sequence). The CDR3 sequence: CASSSMDREGDQPQHF. In DNA form, the CDR3 reads TGTGCCAGCAGCTCGATGGACAGGGAGGGAGATCAGCCCCAGCATTTT.

V gene TRBV20-1 combines with J gene TRBJ2-1; D is possibly TRBD1 (5 bases). Per germline, CDR1 DFQATT and CDR2 SNEGSKA (reference sequence). The CDR3 extends over 11 amino acids. The CDR3 DNA is TGCAGCTTAAAACAGGACCTGTACGAGTTCTTC. It specifies CSLKQDLYEFF.

The CDR3 DNA sequence: TGTGCCAGCAGCGGAGGGACGGTCGCCTACGAGCAGTACTTC. This codes for CASSGGTVAYEQYF. This sequence joins TRBV3-1 (or the pseudogene TRBV3-2) and TRBJ2-7; D is perhaps TRBD2 (6 bases). V was trimmed by 5 bases and J by 2 bases, leaving 13 bases between them. Germline assignment: CDR1 LGHDT and CDR2 YNNKEL (reference sequence). This CDR3 spans 14 amino acids.

The chain recombines TRBV4-1 with TRBJ2-2, with 9 bases identical to TRBD2. This CDR3 has 14 amino acids. With 3 bases clipped from V and 7 bases from J, the junction kept 3 bases outside the gene matches. Germline CDR1 reads MGHRA; CDR2 reads YSYEKL. CDR3 in DNA: TGCGCCAGCAGCCAGCGGGAGGGAGGCGGGGAGCTGTTTTTT. This codes for CASSQREGGGELFF.

The chain is built from TRBV9 and TRBJ1-6; tentatively, D is TRBD1 (5 bases). This CDR3 is 15 amino acids long. The germline CDR1 and CDR2 sequences are SGDLS and YYNGEE. The V end lost 3 bases, the J end lost 9 bases, and 16 bases lay between the germline ends. CDR3 nucleotides: TGTGCCAGCAGCGAAGGACAAGCAGTCGGTTCACCCCTCCACTTT. Encoded protein: CASSEGQAVGSPLHF.

The V call is TRBV6-1, the J call TRBJ1-4; D gene uncertain. This CDR3 has 17 amino acids. The V gene lost 1 base and the J gene lost 4 bases, with 16 bases spanning the gap. CDR1 and CDR2 (germline): MNHNS, SASEGT. The DNA of the CDR3 is TGTGCCAGCAGTGAAGACCCTCCAGGAGGCGGTAATGAAAAACTGTTTTTT. It is translated as CASSEDPPGGGNEKLFF.

The chain has TRBV7-9 and TRBJ1-1; possible D gene TRBD1, 5 bases. The CDR3 contains 15 residues. Per germline, CDR1 SEHNR and CDR2 FQNEAQ (reference sequence). The V gene lost 0 bases and the J gene lost 6 bases, with 14 bases spanning the gap. This CDR3 is CASSLASGGTAEAFF. CDR3 bases: TGTGCCAGCAGCTTAGCGTCGGGGGGGACCGCTGAAGCTTTCTTT. Combining the CDR3 with reference TRBV7-9 and TRBJ1-1 gives the whole variable domain DTGVSQNPRHKITKRGQNVTFRCDPISEHNRLYWYRQTLGQGPEFLTYFQNEAQLEKSRLLSDRFSAERPKGSFSTLEIQRTEQGDSAMYLCASSLASGGTAEAFFGQGTRLTVV.

The chain couples TRBV5-1 to TRBJ1-1, with D possibly TRBD1 on 5 matching bases. The V gene's germline CDR1 is SGHRS and CDR2 YFSETQ. The CDR3 is 15 amino acids. Trimming stripped 2 bases from V and 0 bases from J, with 11 bases between. CDR3 region: CASSFQHRMNTEAFF. CDR3 in DNA: TGCGCCAGCAGCTTTCAGCACAGGATGAACACTGAAGCTTTCTTT.

Here the CDR3 reads CASSMGRSYEQYF. The CDR3 DNA reads TGTGCCAGTAGTATGGGGAGGTCCTACGAGCAGTACTTC. The V and J genes are TRBV19 and TRBJ2-7; maybe TRBD2 (6 bases). Germline V gives CDR1 LNHDA, CDR2 SQIVND (reference sequence). V was shortened by 3 bases and J by 1 base, with 7 bases between the two germline ends. This CDR3 has 13 amino acids. The entire variable domain, with the rest obtained from reference TRBV19 and TRBJ2-7, is as follows: DGGITQSPKYLFRKEGQNVTLSCEQNLNHDAMYWYRQDPGQGLRLIYYSQIVNDFQKGDIAEGYSVSREKKESFPLTVTSAQKNPTAFYLCASSMGRSYEQYFGPGTRLTVT.